This T cell receptor beta chain was sequenced in a study of long-term antiretroviral therapy in people with HIV. The study's findings and limits: Information on adherence, resistance and therapy changes was unavailable. Repertoire dominance by clones expanded before ART was seen at all time points.

It was version v3.0 of the immunoSEQ assay that was run at survey level. Data came from immunoSEQ multiplex PCR; TCRdb stores just in-frame clones and leaves some out. In the table there are tens of thousands of clones, more than 75% of which are singletons. As to this clone: Its target is unknown.

HIV-positive participants were all treated in the United States. From germline, CDR1 is SQVTM and CDR2 ANQGSEA. The CDR3 extends over 14 amino acids. V dropped 5 bases and J dropped 0 bases, with 14 bases sitting between them. The clonotype comes from a man aged 35-49 years with HIV. This chain connects TRBV29-1 to TRBJ2-7; the D gene is possibly TRBD1 (6 bases). Sequenced here: unsorted PBMCs, sampled about 5 years after starting antiretroviral therapy. CDR3 region: CSVLPAGVSYEQYF. CDR3 in DNA: TGCAGCGTTCTACCCGCAGGGGTCTCCTACGAGCAGTACTTC.